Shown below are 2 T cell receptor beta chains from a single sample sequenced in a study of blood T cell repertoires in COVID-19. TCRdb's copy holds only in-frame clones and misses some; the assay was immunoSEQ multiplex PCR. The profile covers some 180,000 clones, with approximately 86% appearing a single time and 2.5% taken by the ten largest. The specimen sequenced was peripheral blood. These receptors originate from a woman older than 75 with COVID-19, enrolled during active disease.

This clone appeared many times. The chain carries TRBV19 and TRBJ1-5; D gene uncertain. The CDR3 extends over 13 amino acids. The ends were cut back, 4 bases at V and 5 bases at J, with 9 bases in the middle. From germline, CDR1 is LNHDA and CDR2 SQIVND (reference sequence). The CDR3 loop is CASSTRADQPQHF. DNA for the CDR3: TGTGCCAGTAGTACTCGTGCGGATCAGCCCCAGCATTTT. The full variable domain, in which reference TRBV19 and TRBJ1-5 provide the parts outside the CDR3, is DGGITQSPKYLFRKEGQNVTLSCEQNLNHDAMYWYRQDPGQGLRLIYYSQIVNDFQKGDIAEGYSVSREKKESFPLTVTSAQKNPTAFYLCASSTRADQPQHFGDGTRLSIL.

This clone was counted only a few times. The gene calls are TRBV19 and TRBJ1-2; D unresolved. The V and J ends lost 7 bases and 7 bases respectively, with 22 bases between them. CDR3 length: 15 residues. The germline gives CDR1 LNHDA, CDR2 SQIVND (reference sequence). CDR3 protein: CASNPSPGKSSGYTF. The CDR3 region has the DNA TGTGCCAGTAATCCCTCCCCGGGGAAAAGTTCTGGCTACACCTTC.